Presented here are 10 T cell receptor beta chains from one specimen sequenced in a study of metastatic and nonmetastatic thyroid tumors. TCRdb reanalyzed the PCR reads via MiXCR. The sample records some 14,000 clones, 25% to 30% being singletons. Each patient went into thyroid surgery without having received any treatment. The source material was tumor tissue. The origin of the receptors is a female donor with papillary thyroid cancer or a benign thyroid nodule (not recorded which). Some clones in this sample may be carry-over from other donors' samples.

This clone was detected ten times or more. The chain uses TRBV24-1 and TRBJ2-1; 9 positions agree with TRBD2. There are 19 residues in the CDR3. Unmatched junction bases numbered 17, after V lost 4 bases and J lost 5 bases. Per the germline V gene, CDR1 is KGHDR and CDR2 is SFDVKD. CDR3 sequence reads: CATSDPPGTSLIGNNEQFF. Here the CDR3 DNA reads TGTGCCACCAGTGACCCTCCCGGGACTAGCTTGATAGGGAACAATGAGCAGTTCTTC.

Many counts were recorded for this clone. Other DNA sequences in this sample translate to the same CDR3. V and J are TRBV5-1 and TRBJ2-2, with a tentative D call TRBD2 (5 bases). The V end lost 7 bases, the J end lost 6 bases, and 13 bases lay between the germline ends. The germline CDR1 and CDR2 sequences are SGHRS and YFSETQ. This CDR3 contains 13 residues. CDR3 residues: CASQIGGAGELFF. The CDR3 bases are TGCGCCAGCCAAATCGGAGGAGCCGGGGAGCTGTTTTTT.

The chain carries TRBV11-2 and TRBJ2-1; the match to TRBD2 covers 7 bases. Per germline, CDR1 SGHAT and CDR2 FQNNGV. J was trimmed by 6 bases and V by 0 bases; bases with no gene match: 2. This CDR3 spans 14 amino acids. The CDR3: CASSLEAGANEQFF. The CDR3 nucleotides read TGTGCCAGCAGCTTAGAGGCGGGAGCCAATGAGCAGTTCTTC.

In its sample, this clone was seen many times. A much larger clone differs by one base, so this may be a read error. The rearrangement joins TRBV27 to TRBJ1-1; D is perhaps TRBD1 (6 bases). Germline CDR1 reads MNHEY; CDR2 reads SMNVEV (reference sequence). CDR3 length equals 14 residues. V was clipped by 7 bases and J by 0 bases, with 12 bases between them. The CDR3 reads CASNPGHVNTEAFF. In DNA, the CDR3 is TGTGCCAGCAATCCGGGACACGTGAACACTGAAGCTTTCTTT.

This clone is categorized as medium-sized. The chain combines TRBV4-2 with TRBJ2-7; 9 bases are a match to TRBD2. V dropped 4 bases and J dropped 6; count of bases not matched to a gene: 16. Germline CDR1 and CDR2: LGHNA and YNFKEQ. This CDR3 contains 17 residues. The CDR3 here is CASSRKGLSGLAGEQYF. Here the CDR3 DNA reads TGTGCCAGCAGCCGGAAAGGTCTCTCGGGACTAGCAGGCGAGCAGTACTTC.

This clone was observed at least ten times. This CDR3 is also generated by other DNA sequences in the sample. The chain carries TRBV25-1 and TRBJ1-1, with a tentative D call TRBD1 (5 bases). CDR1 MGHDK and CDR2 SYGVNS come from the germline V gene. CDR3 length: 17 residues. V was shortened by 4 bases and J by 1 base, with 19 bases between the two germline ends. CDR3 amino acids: CASSGGSGSIRNTEAFF. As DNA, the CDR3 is TGTGCCAGCAGTGGGGGTTCAGGGTCTATTAGGAACACTGAAGCTTTCTTT.

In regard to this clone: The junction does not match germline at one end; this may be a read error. CDR3 protein: CANSQYHRVADTQYF. The CDR3 DNA is TGTGCCAACAGCCAATATCACAGGGTGGCAGATACGCAGTATTTT. The chain joins TRBV4-2 to TRBJ2-3; possibly TRBD1 for D (6 bases). The CDR3 contains 15 residues. Germline-derived CDR1 and CDR2 are LGHNA and YNFKEQ.

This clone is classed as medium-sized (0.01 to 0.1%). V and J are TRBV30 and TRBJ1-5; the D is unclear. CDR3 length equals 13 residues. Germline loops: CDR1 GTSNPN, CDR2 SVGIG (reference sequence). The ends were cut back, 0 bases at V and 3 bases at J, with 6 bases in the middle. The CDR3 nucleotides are TGTGCCTGGAGTGTTATTGACAATCAGCCCCAGCATTTT. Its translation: CAWSVIDNQPQHF.

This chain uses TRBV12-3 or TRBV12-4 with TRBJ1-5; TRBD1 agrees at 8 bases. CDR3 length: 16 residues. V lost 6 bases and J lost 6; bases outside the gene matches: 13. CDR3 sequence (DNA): TGTGCCAGCAGCCTAGGGGCAGGGGGCGTCTTTCAGCCCCAGCATTTT. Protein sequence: CASSLGAGGVFQPQHF.

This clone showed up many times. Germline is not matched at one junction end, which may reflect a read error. The CDR3 protein is CASSSDPNTGELFF. The CDR3 DNA reads TGTGCTAGCAGTTCAGATCCGAACACCGGGGAGCTGTTTTTT. The V gene is TRBV7-7, the J gene TRBJ2-2; D is unresolved. The germline V gene has CDR1 SSHAT and CDR2 FNYEAQ (reference sequence). The length of the CDR3 is 14 residues.